The present T cell receptor beta chain was sequenced within a study of blood T cell repertoires in COVID-19. Across the study: Some COVID-19 samples were acute and others convalescent; all came from the United States, Italy and Spain.

Original handling: Quantification of nucleated cells was approximated via reference gene primer amplification. The method was immunoSEQ multiplex PCR; TCRdb's version includes in-frame clones alone and lacks a portion of them. The DNA gave D and trimming, while V, J and clone size come from that table. The sample contains around 60,000 clones, roughly 88% of which appear only once. This clone was counted once. The clonotype comes from a man in his 70s with acute or convalescent COVID-19. Material: peripheral blood.

Written as DNA, the CDR3 is TGTGCCAGCAGCTTAGGGACTAGTTACGAGCAGTACTTC. Amino acids: CASSLGTSYEQYF. V and J are TRBV11-1 and TRBJ2-7; 7 bases match TRBD2. Losses at the gene ends were 1 base for V and 4 bases for J; bases not matched to a gene: 1. The CDR3 runs 13 residues. The germline V gene has CDR1 SGHAT and CDR2 FQDESV (reference sequence).